These 22 T cell receptor beta chains were sequenced from one sample in a study of lymphopenia after photon versus proton radiotherapy. Produced via immunoSEQ multiplex PCR; TCRdb's table is partial and in-frame only. The sample has about 70,000 clones; roughly 90% are singletons. Sample: peripheral blood, taken from a patient treated with photon-based radiotherapy. Receptors were obtained from a woman between 40 and 50 years old with cholangiocarcinoma.

The rearrangement uses TRBV10-1 and TRBJ2-1; D uncertain. The V gene's germline CDR1 is WNHNN and CDR2 SYGVQD (reference sequence). Trimming removed 8 bases at V and 4 bases at J, with 12 bases between. This CDR3 is built from 13 residues. CDR3 region: CASSLYPYNEQFF. The CDR3 nucleotides are TGCGCCAGCTCTTTATATCCATACAATGAGCAGTTCTTC.

The chain's CDR3 is CASSYSTELSYEQYF. DNA of the CDR3: TGTGCCAGCAGTTACTCGACAGAACTCTCCTACGAGCAGTACTTC. The chain uses TRBV6-5 and TRBJ2-7; a possible D gene is TRBD1 (5 bases). Per germline, CDR1 MNHEY and CDR2 SVGAGI. The CDR3 has 15 amino acids. V shed 0 bases and J shed 0 bases, with 9 bases lying between them.

Here the CDR3 reads CASSQPGGAGNQPQHF. The CDR3 coding sequence is TGCGCCAGCAGCCAACCTGGAGGGGCTGGGAATCAGCCCCAGCATTTT. This chain connects TRBV4-1 to TRBJ1-5; possible D gene TRBD1, 5 bases. This CDR3 has 16 amino acids. The V gene lost 2 bases and the J gene lost 4 bases, with 15 bases spanning the gap. Per the germline V gene, CDR1 is MGHRA and CDR2 is YSYEKL.

This chain joins TRBV5-1 and TRBJ1-4; D is uncertain. Trimming shortened V by 1 base and J by 4 bases, and 11 bases separated the two germline ends. The CDR3 has 15 amino acids. CDR1 and CDR2 from the germline V gene are SGHRS and YFSETQ. CDR3 nucleotides: TGCGCCAGCAGCTTGAAATCAGAGTTTAATGAAAAACTGTTTTTT. Translating it yields CASSLKSEFNEKLFF.

The chain recombines TRBV11-2 with TRBJ2-7; D not certain. The V gene lost 3 bases and the J gene lost 0 bases, with 15 bases spanning the gap. CDR1 is SGHAT, CDR2 FQNNGV, per germline. The CDR3 sequence is 16 residues long. This CDR3 is CASSFAGSLGSYEQYF. The CDR3 nucleotides read TGTGCCAGCAGCTTTGCCGGGTCCCTGGGCTCCTACGAGCAGTACTTC.

The chain employs TRBV10-3 and TRBJ2-1; D uncertain. The CDR3 runs to 15 residues. The V gene's germline CDR1 is ENHRY and CDR2 SYGVKD. The V and J ends lost 2 bases and 2 bases respectively, with 10 bases between them. The CDR3 loop reads CAISEGDSPYNEQFF. CDR3 bases: TGTGCCATCAGTGAGGGGGATAGTCCCTACAATGAGCAGTTCTTC.

This clone showed up just once. The DNA of the CDR3 is TGTGCCAGCAGTATGGTCAGCGGCCACAATGAGCAGTTCTTC. The encoded protein is CASSMVSGHNEQFF. The rearrangement joins TRBV6-5 to TRBJ2-1, with a tentative D call TRBD2 (5 bases). V was trimmed by 5 bases and J by 5 bases, leaving 13 bases between them. The CDR3 sequence is 14 residues long. The germline CDR1 and CDR2 sequences are MNHEY and SVGAGI.

This sequence joins TRBV27 and TRBJ1-4; 9 bases line up with TRBD1. The trim removed 6 bases at V and 6 bases at J, leaving 5 bases unmatched. The CDR3 consists of 14 residues. The germline CDR1 and CDR2 sequences are MNHEY and SMNVEV (reference sequence). This CDR3 reads CASRLQGADEKLFF. CDR3 coding DNA: TGTGCCAGCAGGCTACAGGGGGCGGATGAAAAACTGTTTTTT.

The CDR3 bases are TGCGCCAGCAGCCCAGGGGGCAGCTCCTACAATGAGCAGTTCTTC. Its translation is CASSPGGSSYNEQFF. The J gene is TRBJ2-1, the V gene TRBV5-1; 8 nucleotides line up with TRBD1. In germline, CDR1 is SGHRS, CDR2 YFSETQ. V shed 4 bases and J 0 bases; nucleotides not matched to a gene: 3. The CDR3 has 15 amino acids.

This rearrangement joins TRBV2 to TRBJ1-2; no reliable D call. Trimming shortened V by 6 bases and J by 4 bases, and 9 bases separated the two germline ends. The length of the CDR3 is 12 residues. The germline V gene encodes CDR1 SNHLY and CDR2 FYNNEI. The CDR3 loop reads CASRAQAYGYTF. CDR3 bases: TGTGCCAGCAGGGCCCAGGCCTATGGCTACACCTTC. Drawing the rest from reference TRBV2 and TRBJ1-2, the complete variable domain is EPEVTQTPSHQVTQMGQEVILRCVPISNHLYFYWYRQILGQKVEFLVSFYNNEISEKSEIFDDQFSVERPDGSNFTLKIRSTKLEDSAMYFCASRAQAYGYTFGSGTRLTVV.

The chain recombines TRBV9 with TRBJ2-4; D unresolved. The CDR3 loop spans 13 amino acids. Germline CDR1 and CDR2: SGDLS and YYNGEE. Trimming took 0 bases from V and 5 from J, leaving 6 bases between them. The CDR3 nucleotides are TGTGCCAGCAGCGTAGGGGTAGAAAACATTCAGTACTTC. Its protein product is CASSVGVENIQYF.

The CDR3 protein is CASRRGLAQETQYF. DNA of the CDR3: TGTGCCAGCAGACGAGGACTAGCTCAAGAGACCCAGTACTTC. This sequence joins TRBV27 and TRBJ2-5; TRBD2 aligns across 8 bases. The V gene end was trimmed by 6 bases and the J gene end by 2 bases; junction bases not matched to a gene: 5. This CDR3 is 14 amino acids long. Germline V CDR1 and CDR2: MNHEY, SMNVEV (reference sequence).

This chain links TRBV4-1 with TRBJ1-1; no clear D. CDR1 is MGHRA, CDR2 YSYEKL, per germline. The germline V and J ends were trimmed by 1 base and 4 bases, with 1 base remaining between them. The CDR3 covers 11 residues. CDR3 in amino acids: CASSQGTEAFF. Here the CDR3 DNA reads TGCGCCAGCAGCCAAGGCACTGAAGCTTTCTTT.

This clone was picked up one time. The V and J genes are TRBV9 and TRBJ2-5; D is unclear. Trimming removed 4 bases at V and 3 bases at J, with 10 bases between. CDR1 SGDLS and CDR2 YYNGEE come from the germline V gene. The CDR3 spans 13 residues. The CDR3 protein is CASSRTSEETQYF. The CDR3 bases are TGTGCCAGCAGCCGGACCAGCGAAGAGACCCAGTACTTC. The full variable domain, rest sourced from reference TRBV9 and TRBJ2-5, is DSGVTQTPKHLITATGQRVTLRCSPRSGDLSVYWYQQSLDQGLQFLIQYYNGEERAKGNILERFSAQQFPDLHSELNLSSLELGDSALYFCASSRTSEETQYFGPGTRLLVL.

The V call is TRBV5-6, the J call TRBJ2-1; D not resolved. This CDR3 is built from 13 residues. Germline V lookup: CDR1 SGHDT, CDR2 YYEEEE. The V gene lost 4 bases and the J gene lost 4 bases, with 9 bases spanning the gap. The CDR3 region has the DNA TGTGCCAGCAGCCCGAACGTGTACAATGAGCAGTTCTTC. Translated: CASSPNVYNEQFF.

This clone was seen once. CDR3 in amino acids: CASSAAHEQFF. The CDR3 DNA reads TGTGCCAGCAGTGCCGCCCATGAGCAGTTCTTC. The chain joins TRBV5-6 to TRBJ2-1; D unclear. Germline-derived CDR1 and CDR2 are SGHDT and YYEEEE. V was cut by 5 bases and J by 8 bases, with 8 bases left in between. CDR3 size: 11 residues. Filled out from reference TRBV5-6 and TRBJ2-1, the complete variable domain reads DAGVTQSPTHLIKTRGQQVTLRCSPKSGHDTVSWYQQALGQGPQFIFQYYEEEERQRGNFPDRFSGHQFPNYSSELNVNALLLGDSALYLCASSAAHEQFFGPGTRLTVL.

This sequence joins TRBV9 and TRBJ1-2; D uncertain. The ends were cut back, 1 base at V and 3 bases at J, with 16 bases in the middle. Germline V gene lookup returns CDR1 SGDLS and CDR2 YYNGEE. The CDR3 extends over 16 amino acids. In DNA, the CDR3 is TGTGCCAGCAGCGTATCTATAGGGCCAGCAGACTATGGCTACACCTTC. Translated, it gives CASSVSIGPADYGYTF.

The V and J genes are TRBV5-4 and TRBJ2-7; D possibly corresponds to TRBD1 (6 bases). The V gene's germline CDR1 is SGHNT and CDR2 YYREEE (reference sequence). CDR3 size: 14 residues. Trimming pared 3 bases from V and 4 bases from J, leaving 14 bases between. In DNA, the CDR3 is TGTGCCAGCAGCTCGGCTAGGGACACTTACGAGCAGTACTTC. Protein sequence: CASSSARDTYEQYF.

The rearrangement links TRBV2 to TRBJ2-7, with 8 bases fitting TRBD1. The V gene end was trimmed by 5 bases and the J gene end by 5 bases; junction bases not matched to a gene: 5. The CDR3 contains 13 residues. Looked up from germline, CDR1 is SNHLY and CDR2 is FYNNEI. The CDR3 region is CASSRQGWDEQYF. The DNA for the CDR3 is TGTGCCAGCAGTCGACAGGGGTGGGACGAGCAGTACTTC.

DNA of the CDR3: TGTGCCAGCACCCGACGCAATTCACCCCTCCACTTT. Its translation is CASTRRNSPLHF. The gene calls are TRBV28 and TRBJ1-6; D is unclear. V lost 7 bases and J lost 7, with 8 bases in between. From germline, CDR1 is MDHEN and CDR2 SYDVKM. There are 12 residues in the CDR3.

The chain recombines TRBV5-1 with TRBJ2-5; TRBD2 matches at 11 bases. With V trimmed by 6 bases and J by 4 bases, 8 bases remained unmatched. The CDR3 spans 15 residues. Germline CDR1 is SGHRS and CDR2 is YFSETQ. In DNA, the CDR3 is TGCGCCAGCACTCCCCTAGCGGGGGGATCAGAGACCCAGTACTTC. Amino acids: CASTPLAGGSETQYF. Looking up the rest from reference TRBV5-1 and TRBJ2-5 gives the full variable domain: KAGVTQTPRYLIKTRGQQVTLSCSPISGHRSVSWYQQTPGQGLQFLFEYFSETQRNKGNFPGRFSGRQFSNSRSEMNVSTLELGDSALYLCASTPLAGGSETQYFGPGTRLLVL.

The gene calls are TRBV7-9 and TRBJ1-1, with TRBD1 identical over 7 bases. This CDR3 contains 17 residues. The ends lost 1 base at V and 0 bases at J; junction bases unmatched: 8. Germline CDR1 SEHNR, CDR2 FQNEAQ (reference sequence). For the CDR3, the DNA is TGTGCCAGCAGCTTAGTCGGTAGACAGGGCCTGAACACTGAAGCTTTCTTT. Translation: CASSLVGRQGLNTEAFF.